The 24 T cell receptor beta chains below all came from one sample that was sequenced in a study of radiation and T cells in renal cell carcinoma. Time point specified: blood 4 weeks post-SBRT, at nephrectomy. Treatment in this sample: 15 Gy SBRT to primary tumor, nephrectomy 4 weeks later. TCRdb's copy holds only in-frame clones and misses some; the assay was immunoSEQ multiplex PCR. Of some 43,000 clones detected, roughly 80% appear once; the ten largest clones hold 25% to 30%. Specimen: blood, collected from a patient whose treatment included radiotherapy and nephrectomy. The receptors come from a woman aged 70-85 years with renal cell carcinoma.

J is TRBJ1-4 and V is TRBV5-1, with a weak D call TRBD1 (5 bases). V shed 0 bases and J shed 6 bases, with 12 bases lying between them. Germline CDR1 reads SGHRS; CDR2 reads YFSETQ. The CDR3 contains 15 residues. The CDR3: CASSLGARGDEKLFF. CDR3 DNA: TGCGCCAGCAGCTTGGGAGCCCGGGGGGATGAAAAACTGTTTTTT.

This chain connects TRBV7-9 to TRBJ2-2, with 12 nucleotides matching TRBD2. The junction had 4 bases not matched to a gene; V was cut back by 5 bases and J by 3 bases. Germline V gene lookup returns CDR1 SEHNR and CDR2 FQNEAQ (reference sequence). The CDR3 is 16 amino acids. Here the CDR3 DNA reads TGTGCCAGCAGCCAACTAGCGGGAGGTTACACCGGGGAGCTGTTTTTT. It codes for CASSQLAGGYTGELFF.

The chain uses TRBV7-6 and TRBJ2-5; 12 bases are shared with TRBD2. The ends lost 5 bases at V and 5 bases at J; junction bases unmatched: 6. The CDR3 consists of 15 residues. Germline assignment: CDR1 SGHVS and CDR2 FNYEAQ. CDR3 residues: CASSPRLAGVETQYF. CDR3 in DNA: TGTGCCAGCAGCCCCAGACTAGCGGGAGTTGAGACCCAGTACTTC.

The chain couples TRBV6-1 to TRBJ1-6; TRBD1 matches at 9 bases. The CDR3 totals 16 residues. V was pared by 3 bases and J by 10 bases, with 10 bases of the junction left unmatched. Germline CDR1 and CDR2: MNHNS and SASEGT. The CDR3 bases are TGTGCCAGCAGTGACTTCCGGGACAGGGATCGGTCACCCCTCCACTTT. It is translated as CASSDFRDRDRSPLHF.

This chain uses TRBV7-9 with TRBJ1-2; the D gene is possibly TRBD1 (5 bases). CDR1 is SEHNR and CDR2 is FQNEAQ in the germline V gene (reference sequence). V dropped 1 base and J dropped 7 bases, with 7 bases sitting between them. This CDR3 region has 12 residues. The CDR3 sequence: CASSLEQGGYTF. In DNA, the CDR3 is TGTGCCAGCAGCTTAGAGCAGGGTGGCTACACCTTC.

V and J are TRBV19 and TRBJ2-2; TRBD2 agrees at 10 bases. Germline V gene data show CDR1 as LNHDA and CDR2 as SQIVND (reference sequence). There are 15 residues in the CDR3. With V trimmed by 6 bases and J by 6 bases, 7 bases remained unmatched. The CDR3 coding sequence is TGTGCCAGTAGGGAAGCGGGAGGGCCTTCCGGGGAGCTGTTTTTT. This translates into CASREAGGPSGELFF.

In DNA form, the CDR3 reads TGTGCCAGCAGCTTAACAGCCCACTCTGGAAACACCATATATTTT. Translated, it gives CASSLTAHSGNTIYF. The rearrangement joins TRBV7-8 to TRBJ1-3; D gene unclear. Trimming took off 2 bases at V and 0 bases at J, with 8 bases between the two ends. This CDR3 is built from 15 residues. In germline, CDR1 is SGHVS, CDR2 FQNEAQ.

V gene TRBV9 combines with J gene TRBJ1-1, with D perhaps matching TRBD1 (6 bases). The CDR3 totals 13 residues. V gave up 6 bases and J gave up 0 bases, with 9 bases separating them. In germline, CDR1 is SGDLS, CDR2 YYNGEE. The CDR3, as DNA: TGTGCCAGCACCGGACAGTTGAACACTGAAGCTTTCTTT. Protein product: CASTGQLNTEAFF. Together with reference TRBV9 and TRBJ1-1, the CDR3 gives the full variable domain: DSGVTQTPKHLITATGQRVTLRCSPRSGDLSVYWYQQSLDQGLQFLIQYYNGEERAKGNILERFSAQQFPDLHSELNLSSLELGDSALYFCASTGQLNTEAFFGQGTRLTVV.

The table lists this clone with a few counts. CDR3 loop: CASSSTRAPDEQYF. The CDR3 DNA reads TGTGCCAGCAGCTCGACTAGAGCCCCGGACGAGCAGTACTTC. The chain couples TRBV7-9 to TRBJ2-7; weak D call: TRBD2 (6 bases). The CDR3 sequence is 14 residues long. Germline V gene lookup returns CDR1 SEHNR and CDR2 FQNEAQ (reference sequence). The V gene lost 4 bases and the J gene lost 5 bases, with 15 bases spanning the gap.

The chain's CDR3 is CASSLRQITDTQYF. The DNA of the CDR3 is TGTGCCAGCAGCTTACGACAGATCACAGATACGCAGTATTTT. This sequence joins TRBV7-6 and TRBJ2-3; maybe TRBD1 (5 bases). The V end was cut by 2 bases, the J end by 2 bases, with 8 bases between. The CDR3 spans 14 residues. Germline lookup yields CDR1 SGHVS and CDR2 FNYEAQ.

This chain connects TRBV29-1 to TRBJ2-1; D is unclear. The CDR3 contains 14 residues. Looked up from germline, CDR1 is SQVTM and CDR2 is ANQGSEA. V lost 3 bases and J 0 bases, leaving 9 bases between the germline ends. CDR3 in DNA: TGCAGCGTTGACTGGCAACACTCCTACAATGAGCAGTTCTTC. As protein: CSVDWQHSYNEQFF.

V and J are TRBV19 and TRBJ2-1; 13 nucleotides match TRBD2. The CDR3 length is 16 residues. Germline V gene data show CDR1 as LNHDA and CDR2 as SQIVND (reference sequence). V trimming: 5 bases; J trimming: 5 bases; junction bases outside the gene matches: 6. Written as DNA, the CDR3 is TGTGCCAGTAGTCCATCGACTAGCGGGGGGAACAATGAGCAGTTCTTC. This codes for CASSPSTSGGNNEQFF.

The count of this clone is one. The V call is TRBV14, the J call TRBJ1-3; D possibly corresponds to TRBD1 (5 bases). V was pared by 8 bases and J by 4 bases, with 15 bases between. The CDR3 extends over 14 amino acids. The germline CDR1 and CDR2 sequences are SGHDN and FVKESK. Written as DNA, the CDR3 is TGTGCCAGCGGGAGGGGCTTCGCGGGAAACACCATATATTTT. Translating it yields CASGRGFAGNTIYF. Variable domain in full (rest from reference TRBV14 and TRBJ1-3): EAGVTQFPSHSVIEKGQTVTLRCDPISGHDNLYWYRRVMGKEIKFLLHFVKESKQDESGMPNNRFLAERTGGTYSTLKVQPAELEDSGVYFCASGRGFAGNTIYFGEGSWLTVV.

V usage is TRBV2 and J usage is TRBJ1-3, with a possible D match to TRBD1 (6 bases). V gave up 5 bases and J gave up 3 bases, with 14 bases separating them. Germline-derived CDR1 and CDR2 are SNHLY and FYNNEI. There are 15 residues in the CDR3. The CDR3 is CASSSQGRGGNTIYF. CDR3 bases: TGTGCCAGCAGTTCCCAGGGCAGGGGTGGAAACACCATATATTTT.

The chain recombines TRBV5-6 with TRBJ2-7; 7 bases match TRBD1. The germline V gene encodes CDR1 SGHDT and CDR2 YYEEEE. The V segment lost 4 bases and the J segment 1 base; nucleotides outside the gene matches: 5. The CDR3 runs 14 residues. CDR3 nucleotide sequence: TGTGCCAGCAGCAGGAGACAGGGTTCCTACGAGCAGTACTTC. It specifies CASSRRQGSYEQYF.

This chain connects TRBV7-2 to TRBJ2-5, with TRBD1 matching 9 bases. The germline CDR1 and CDR2 sequences are SGHTA and FQGNSA. Losses at the gene ends were 5 bases for V and 2 bases for J; bases not matched to a gene: 3. The CDR3 length is 14 residues. CDR3: CASSRGQGQETQYF. Here the CDR3 DNA reads TGTGCCAGCAGCCGGGGACAGGGTCAAGAGACCCAGTACTTC.

V and J are TRBV11-1 and TRBJ1-4; D is uncertain. With 2 bases removed from V and 0 bases from J, the gap between germline ends came to 10 bases. The CDR3 has 16 amino acids. Per the germline V gene, CDR1 is SGHAT and CDR2 is FQDESV (reference sequence). The DNA of the CDR3 is TGTGCCAGCAGCTTACAACCCTATGCAACTAATGAAAAACTGTTTTTT. Protein product: CASSLQPYATNEKLFF. Variable domain in full (rest from reference TRBV11-1 and TRBJ1-4): EAEVAQSPRYKITEKSQAVAFWCDPISGHATLYWYRQILGQGPELLVQFQDESVVDDSQLPKDRFSAERLKGVDSTLKIQPAELGDSAMYLCASSLQPYATNEKLFFGSGTQLSVL.

V and J are TRBV2 and TRBJ2-6; the match to TRBD2 covers 7 bases. The CDR3 contains 15 residues. J gave up 2 bases and V 7 bases, and 5 bases lay outside the gene matches. The germline V gene has CDR1 SNHLY and CDR2 FYNNEI. CDR3 sequence reads: CASTSGNPGANVLTF. The CDR3 DNA follows: TGTGCCAGCACCAGCGGGAACCCTGGGGCCAACGTCCTGACTTTC. The whole variable domain, filled in from reference TRBV2 and TRBJ2-6, reads EPEVTQTPSHQVTQMGQEVILRCVPISNHLYFYWYRQILGQKVEFLVSFYNNEISEKSEIFDDQFSVERPDGSNFTLKIRSTKLEDSAMYFCASTSGNPGANVLTFGAGSRLTVL.

The rearrangement uses TRBV5-6 and TRBJ2-7, with D hard to call. V lost 1 base, J lost 2 bases, and 7 bases lay in between. Germline V gives CDR1 SGHDT, CDR2 YYEEEE. This CDR3 is 13 amino acids long. This CDR3 is CASSLQSTYEQYF. CDR3 DNA: TGTGCCAGCAGCTTGCAGAGCACCTACGAGCAGTACTTC.

This clone has a handful of counts. This chain joins TRBV7-3 and TRBJ2-6, with 9 bases identical to TRBD1. Germline V CDR1 and CDR2: SGHTA, FQGTGA. Trimming removed 5 bases from V and 3 bases from J; junction bases left unmatched: 8. The CDR3 has 17 amino acids. The CDR3 spells CASSLLGTGFGANVLTF. DNA of the CDR3: TGTGCCAGCAGCCTCCTGGGGACAGGGTTTGGGGCCAACGTCCTGACTTTC.

The rearrangement uses TRBV30 and TRBJ1-2, with 10 nucleotides matching TRBD1. Germline V gene data show CDR1 as GTSNPN and CDR2 as SVGIG (reference sequence). The length of the CDR3 is 14 residues. V was pared by 2 bases and J by 7 bases, with 7 bases of the junction left unmatched. The CDR3 bases are TGTGCCTGGAGTCGGGACAGGGGAGGACGTGGCTACACCTTC. As protein: CAWSRDRGGRGYTF.

This chain connects TRBV28 to TRBJ2-3; D gene unclear. CDR1 is MDHEN and CDR2 is SYDVKM in the germline V gene. This CDR3 is built from 15 residues. V gave up 5 bases and J gave up 6 bases, with 18 bases separating them. The CDR3 DNA sequence: TGTGCCAGCAGTCTACCGGACGGTTTGAGGGATACGCAGTATTTT. Protein sequence: CASSLPDGLRDTQYF.

The chain is built from TRBV6-1 and TRBJ2-4; D is perhaps TRBD2 (5 bases). The CDR3 extends over 12 amino acids. Trimming took off 7 bases at V and 6 bases at J, with 10 bases between the two ends. Germline CDR1 and CDR2: MNHNS and SASEGT. The CDR3 is CASTWERNIQYF. CDR3 coding DNA: TGTGCCAGCACCTGGGAGCGAAACATTCAGTACTTC.

For this clone: Other DNA sequences in the sample encode the same CDR3. This chain links TRBV7-6 with TRBJ1-1; 9 positions agree with TRBD1. This CDR3 spans 14 amino acids. V was pared by 4 bases and J by 5 bases, with 5 bases of the junction left unmatched. The germline CDR1 and CDR2 sequences are SGHVS and FNYEAQ. CDR3 sequence (DNA): TGTGCCAGCAGCTCAGGGACAGGGAGAACTGAAGCTTTCTTT. Amino acid sequence: CASSSGTGRTEAFF. Drawing the rest from reference TRBV7-6 and TRBJ1-1, the complete variable domain is GAGVSQSPRYKVTKRGQDVALRCDPISGHVSLYWYRQALGQGPEFLTYFNYEAQQDKSGLPNDRFSAERPEGSISTLTIQRTEQRDSAMYRCASSSGTGRTEAFFGQGTRLTVV.